A selection of T cell receptor beta chains follows, all from one sample in a study of blood T cell repertoires in COVID-19. Clones were read by immunoSEQ multiplex PCR, and TCRdb kept only the in-frame ones, dropping some. The sample shows about 68,000 clones, approximately 85% of them seen only once. What was sequenced was peripheral blood. Receptor source: a man between 45 and 60 years old with acute or convalescent COVID-19. CDR3s include the opening cysteine and the closing phenylalanine or tryptophan. The order of the fields is J gene, V gene, CDR3 protein.

>TRBJ2-5|TRBV3-1/TRBV3-2
CASRPIGLAGETQYF
>TRBJ2-1|TRBV5-4
CASSRQVSSAYNEQFF
>TRBJ2-1|TRBV11-2
CASSWAVYNEQFF
>TRBJ2-7|TRBV5-1
CASSLVVGAQYEQYF
>TRBJ2-1|TRBV6-1
CASSDPASGGAFEQFF
>TRBJ1-5|TRBV23-1
CASSQPKIDREGSRQPQHF
>TRBJ2-5|TRBV11-3
CASSQNGGGEGGTQYF
>TRBJ1-2|TRBV2
CASSGQGLAALFHTANYGYTF
>TRBJ2-2|TRBV19
CASSGANTGELFF
>TRBJ1-6|TRBV5-1
CASSLGSQSYNSPLHF
>TRBJ2-5|TRBV14
CASSLGQGFQETQYF
>TRBJ1-6|TRBV2
CASSEGVFGNSPLHF
>TRBJ2-3|TRBV5-1
CASSFDTYSTDTQYF
>TRBJ1-1|TRBV2
CASLGQGYRGGSEAFF
>TRBJ2-3|TRBV11-3
CASSLGQYDTQYF
>TRBJ2-1|TRBV13
CASSPQGTGRHNEQFF
>TRBJ2-3|TRBV5-8
CASSLSGYSTDTQYF
>TRBJ2-7|TRBV6-6
CATELGLAGAYEQYF
>TRBJ1-2|TRBV4-2
CASSQGPQAGTGNYGYTF
>TRBJ2-3|TRBV4-1
CASSQVFSGGGTDTQYF
>TRBJ2-5|TRBV6-1
CASSENNQETQYF
>TRBJ1-2|TRBV29-1
CSGGDRHQGYTF
>TRBJ1-1|TRBV5-6
CASSSDREVNTEAFF
>TRBJ2-5|TRBV3-1/TRBV3-2
CASSQGRRGGPETQYF
>TRBJ1-2|TRBV18
CASSPWTDGNYGYTF
>TRBJ1-6|TRBV2
CASSGRGQGDSPLHF
>TRBJ2-5|TRBV21-1
CASSKGGWAGTQYF
>TRBJ1-4|TRBV10-3
CAISKYTGLGEKLFF
>TRBJ1-3|TRBV19
CASSMRGGDASGNTIYF
>TRBJ1-2|TRBV25-1
CASSAYVDRESGYTF
>TRBJ2-5|TRBV7-2
CASSRDRETQYF
>TRBJ1-2|TRBV6-5
CARITQGGYGYTF
>TRBJ1-3|TRBV3-1/TRBV3-2
CASSQDLDRGLGNTIYF
>TRBJ1-5|TRBV19
CASSIRQGNQPQHF
>TRBJ2-5|TRBV5-1
CASSFRETQYF
>TRBJ1-2|TRBV30
CAWSSSQGPQAGYTF
>TRBJ2-3|TRBV20-1
CSASDRVQQYF
>TRBJ2-4|TRBV19
CASVDVGWGTKNIQYF
>TRBJ2-3|TRBV19
CASSRTSGETDTQYF
>TRBJ1-1|TRBV5-4
CASSLDRGPTEAFF
>TRBJ2-3|TRBV6-5
CAIENRGADTQYF
>TRBJ2-3|TRBV18
CASSQPSYGGAGLF
>TRBJ1-1|TRBV29-1
CSGGDSNTEAFF
>TRBJ2-7|TRBV11-2
CASSLDLGRSYTYEQYF
>.|TRBV6-2/TRBV6-3
CASSYRLSEQYF
>TRBJ2-1|TRBV29-1
CSVDSGESYNEQFF
>TRBJ2-3|TRBV19
CASSMQPGGTDTQYF
>TRBJ1-6|TRBV5-4
CASSSGTSNSPLHF
>TRBJ2-3|TRBV2
CASSAIGLAGGPDTQYF
>TRBJ1-2|TRBV7-2
CASSLQQSYGYTF
>TRBJ2-7|TRBV5-6
CASSLSLVSGVSYEQYF